This TCR beta chain was recorded in a study of blood T cells in healthy people across ages (dated by TCRdb to the mid-2010s). About the investigation overall: In model experiments, template switching captured roughly one uniquely barcoded TCR beta cDNA molecule for every two T cells. For two donors (one aged 18 to 30 and one aged 80 or older), the study analyzed two additional independent replicas of 1 million unique cDNA reads from the same blood draw. Four age groups were formed from the donors: young (average about 15 years), middle-aged (approximately 40), aged (about 62) and long-lived (roughly 88). The study measured age-related changes in TCR beta repertoire diversity using deep sequencing normalized with unique cDNA molecular identifiers. Donors of different ages were randomly distributed across sequencing lanes to avoid experimental bias. Study-wide findings and limitations: Since profiling was done on bulk unsorted PBMCs, naive and antigen-experienced compartments could not be conclusively compared. There was a strong correlation between observed TCR beta diversity and the percentage of naive T cells measured by flow cytometry. Compared with the aged group, the long-lived group had more naive CD4+ T cells, fewer expanded clones and increased TCR diversity, a pattern suggesting age selection. Total diversity estimates from one million sequenced T cells were considered lower bounds and underestimates. Because donor CMV infection status was unknown, age-related changes in expanded clonotypes were potentially confounded. Observed TCR beta diversity per million T cells fell roughly linearly with age, and a significant reduction was already apparent by age roughly 40.

Libraries came from 5' RACE. Instrument on record: Illumina HiSeq 2500. The second PCR ran for roughly 6 to 11 cycles and used a J-beta primer mix along with a sample-barcoded 5' primer. A unique molecular identifier was introduced onto each TCR beta cDNA molecule by a template-switch 5' adaptor carrying 12 random nucleotides. Each sample yielded at least 2.5 million CDR3-containing paired-end reads. First-strand cDNA synthesis was performed from all RNA using the Mint cDNA synthesis kit, with priming by a TRBC-specific oligonucleotide. Following uracil-DNA glycosylase treatment, a first 18-cycle PCR with universal primers M1SS and BC2_uni_R was performed on all cDNA. The authors processed their data as follows. For normalization, 1 million high-quality reads, each with a distinct molecular identifier, were randomly selected from each sample. Instead of being binned into consensus sequences, reads that shared molecular identifiers were thrown out. MiTCR, with a Q25 quality threshold and the strictest error-elimination algorithm, was used for CDR3 identification, clonotype clustering and error correction. Lower-bound total TCR beta diversity was estimated with a nonparametric unseen species model using Euler transformation. Clones were called with MiXCR by TCRdb after fastp trimmed the public reads at Q25, and only in-frame beta chains were retained. Each record represents a unique CDR3 protein, reported with the most common genes and DNA among its rows. These V and J calls derive from TCRdb rather than the authors' analysis. The sample includes about 680,000 distinct CDR3 sequences, with roughly 50% observed a single time. Clones ranked in the top ten supply around a third of the sample.

Turning to this clonotype: This receptor's antigen is unknown. Within one base of it there is no much larger clone, and no base qualities were kept.

The roughly 37 donors, aged about 6 to 95 years, were systemically healthy Caucasian individuals from Russia. Each donor gave 8 to 10 milliliters of peripheral blood, drawn into EDTA-treated Vacutainer tubes. PBMCs were isolated by Ficoll-Paque density-gradient centrifugation, with at least 6 million obtained per sample. Total RNA, at least 6 micrograms per sample, was extracted from PBMCs with Trizol reagent. Naive CD45RAhigh/CD27high T cell percentages were measured by flow cytometry on a PBMC aliquot from every donor. This clonotype was sampled from a woman aged 55-69 years in good health. Sequencing was done on a sample of blood.

The CDR3 reads as follows: CASSPDSFSYNEQFF. The bases read TGTGCCAGCAGTCCAGACAGCTTTTCCTACAATGAGCAGTTCTTC. The V gene is TRBV6-5 and the J gene is TRBJ2-1; the D segment could be TRBD1, given 5 matching bases. The germline V gene sets CDR1 to MNHEY and CDR2 to SVGAGI. The junction shows trimming of 5 bases on V and 1 base on J, plus 12 bases between the germline ends. Reading from cysteine to phenylalanine, the CDR3 counts 15 amino acids. Only the CDR3 portion is preserved as DNA: 45 bases, with reading frame beginning at the first base.